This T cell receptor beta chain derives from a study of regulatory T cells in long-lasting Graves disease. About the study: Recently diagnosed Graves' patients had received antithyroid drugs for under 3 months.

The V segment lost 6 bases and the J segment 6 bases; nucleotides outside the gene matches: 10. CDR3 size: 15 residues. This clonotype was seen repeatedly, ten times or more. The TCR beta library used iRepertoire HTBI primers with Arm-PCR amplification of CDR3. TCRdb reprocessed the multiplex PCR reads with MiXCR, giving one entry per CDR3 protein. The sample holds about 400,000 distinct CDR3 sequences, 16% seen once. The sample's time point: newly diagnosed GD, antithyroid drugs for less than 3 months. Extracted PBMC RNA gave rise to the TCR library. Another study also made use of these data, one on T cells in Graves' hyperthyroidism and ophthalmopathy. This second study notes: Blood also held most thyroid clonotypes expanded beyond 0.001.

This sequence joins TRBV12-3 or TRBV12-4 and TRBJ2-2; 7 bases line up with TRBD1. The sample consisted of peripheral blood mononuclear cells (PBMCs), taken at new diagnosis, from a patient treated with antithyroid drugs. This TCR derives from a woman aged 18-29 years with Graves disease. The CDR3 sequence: CASSLGQETSGELFF. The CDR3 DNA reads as TGTGCCAGCAGCCTCGGACAGGAAACTTCCGGGGAGCTGTTTTTT.